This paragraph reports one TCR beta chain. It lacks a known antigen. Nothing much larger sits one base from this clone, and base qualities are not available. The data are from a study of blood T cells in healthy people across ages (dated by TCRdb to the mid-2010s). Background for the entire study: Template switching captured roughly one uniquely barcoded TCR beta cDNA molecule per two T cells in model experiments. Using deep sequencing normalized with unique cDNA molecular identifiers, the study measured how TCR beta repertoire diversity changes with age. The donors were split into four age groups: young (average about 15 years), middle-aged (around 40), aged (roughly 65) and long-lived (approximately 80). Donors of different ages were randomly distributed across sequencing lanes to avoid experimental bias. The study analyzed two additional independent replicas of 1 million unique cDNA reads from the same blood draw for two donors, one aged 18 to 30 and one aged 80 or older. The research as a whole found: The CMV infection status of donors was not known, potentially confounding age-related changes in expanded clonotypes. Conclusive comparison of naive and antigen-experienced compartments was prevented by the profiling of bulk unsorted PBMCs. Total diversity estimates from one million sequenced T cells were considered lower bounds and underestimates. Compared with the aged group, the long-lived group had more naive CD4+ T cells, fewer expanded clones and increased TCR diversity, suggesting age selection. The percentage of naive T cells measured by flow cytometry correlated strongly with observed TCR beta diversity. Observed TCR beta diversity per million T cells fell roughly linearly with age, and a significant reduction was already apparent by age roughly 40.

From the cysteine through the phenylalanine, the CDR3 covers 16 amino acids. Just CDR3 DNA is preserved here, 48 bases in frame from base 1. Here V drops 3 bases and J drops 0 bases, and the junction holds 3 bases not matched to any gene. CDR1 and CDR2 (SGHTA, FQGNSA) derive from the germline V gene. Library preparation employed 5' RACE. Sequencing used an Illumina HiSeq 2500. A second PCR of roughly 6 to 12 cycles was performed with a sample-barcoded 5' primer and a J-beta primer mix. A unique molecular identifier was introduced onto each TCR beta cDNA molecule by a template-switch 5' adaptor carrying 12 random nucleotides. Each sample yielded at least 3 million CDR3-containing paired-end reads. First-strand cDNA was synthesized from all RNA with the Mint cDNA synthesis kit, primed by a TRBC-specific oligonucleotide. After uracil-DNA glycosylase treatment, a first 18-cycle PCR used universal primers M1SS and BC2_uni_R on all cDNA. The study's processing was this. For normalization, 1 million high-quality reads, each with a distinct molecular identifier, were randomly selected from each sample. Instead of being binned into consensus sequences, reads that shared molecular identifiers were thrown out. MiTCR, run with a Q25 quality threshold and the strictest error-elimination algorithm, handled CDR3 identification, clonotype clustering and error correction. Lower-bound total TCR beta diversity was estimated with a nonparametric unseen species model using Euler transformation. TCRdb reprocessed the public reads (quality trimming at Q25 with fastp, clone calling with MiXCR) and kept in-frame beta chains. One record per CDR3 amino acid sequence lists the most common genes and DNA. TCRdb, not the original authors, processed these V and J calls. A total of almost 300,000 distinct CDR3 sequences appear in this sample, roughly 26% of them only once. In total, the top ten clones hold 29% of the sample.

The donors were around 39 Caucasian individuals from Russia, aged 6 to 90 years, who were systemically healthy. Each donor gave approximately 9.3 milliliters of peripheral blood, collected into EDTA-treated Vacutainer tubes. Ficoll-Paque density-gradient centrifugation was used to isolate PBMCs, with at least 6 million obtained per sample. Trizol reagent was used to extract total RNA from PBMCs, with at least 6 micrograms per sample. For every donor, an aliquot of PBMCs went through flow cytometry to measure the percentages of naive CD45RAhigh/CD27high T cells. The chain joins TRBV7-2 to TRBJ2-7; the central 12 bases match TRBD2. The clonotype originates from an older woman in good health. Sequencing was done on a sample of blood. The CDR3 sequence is CASSFGTSGYSYEQYF. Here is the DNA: TGTGCCAGCAGCTTTGGGACTAGCGGGTACTCCTACGAGCAGTACTTC.